This T cell receptor beta chain was captured in a study of blood T cell dynamics during melanoma immunotherapy (dated by TCRdb to 2019 to 2021). Concerning the study at large: Patients with metastatic melanoma were treated with first-line pembrolizumab or nivolumab plus ipilimumab as standard of care in the United Kingdom. To identify early correlates of response, the study profiled peripheral T cell receptor repertoires in patients with metastatic melanoma before and after one cycle of checkpoint inhibitor therapy. The training cohort was made up of consecutive patients, while a further independent group of patients from the same centre was pooled to form an external validation set. The paper's findings and limits, for the study overall: Patients who later achieved disease control showed a bifurcated PBMC repertoire reorganization at W3, with increased clonality or increased diversity, unlike progressors. The relatively small sample size was acknowledged as something that could potentially limit how far the results can be generalized. Whether the T cell clones behind the repertoire changes were melanoma-specific or instead reflected general immune activation was something the study could not determine.

The sample's time point label is to be understood as: pre-treatment baseline. Blood samples were collected before treatment (T0) and at week 3 (W3), after the first cycle of checkpoint blockade. Except for a couple of patients with rapid clinical progression, response was assessed 12 weeks after the first infusion by RECIST 1.1; disease control meant complete response, partial response or stable disease. Patients were not eligible if they had prior systemic cancer treatment, concomitant immunosuppressant therapy or synchronous other active malignancies. TCR beta was sequenced in both bulk PBMC and plasma cell-free DNA in order to track circulating cells as well as T cell turnover. PBMC were isolated from blood with Lymphoprep and SepMate tubes, followed by red cell lysis. QIAamp DNA Blood Mini kits were used to extract DNA from PBMC and from sorted T cell subsets. With respect to this clone: Its antigen is still unknown. No base qualities exist here, and no much larger clone lies one base off it.

Every bulk PBMC sample was loaded with the same fixed amount of about 380 ng of DNA. TCR beta CDR3 sequences were amplified from genomic DNA with the immunoSEQ TCRb Assay kit following manufacturer instructions. The KAPA Library Quantification Kit for Illumina platforms was used to quantify pooled libraries by qPCR. Sequencing of the pooled libraries was done on an Illumina NextSeq 500, with clustering at roughly 0.55-1.1 pM. Regarding the original processing steps: TCR data were analyzed using immunoSEQ ANALYZER and the R LymphoSeq package. A rearrangement efficiency score was calculated as productive divided by the sum of productive and non-productive CDR3 sequences. Clonality was assessed using the Gini coefficient and diversity using the Renyi index at alpha=1, with pairwise comparisons between timepoints within each patient. In LymphoSeq, clonal relatedness was computed using an edit distance of 3, and repertoire similarity was computed using the Bhattacharyya coefficient. Linear discriminant analysis on week-3 changes in clonality and diversity was built with the R MASS and caret packages to classify response. TCRdb re-hosts the immuneACCESS table, in-frame sequences only. Its copies lack some clones; in the studies checked, an unresolved V gene accounts for under half of them, and the cause for the rest is not known. V, J and clone size are those of that table, while D and trimming were read from the DNA. The sample table records 9,000 to 13,000 clones; about 88% of these occur just once. The biggest ten clones account for roughly 7% of the sample.

The germline V gene yields SGHTA for CDR1 and FQGNSA for CDR2. There are 15 amino acids in the CDR3, from cysteine to phenylalanine inclusive. Of all the DNA, just the CDR3 is kept, 45 bases in frame from base 1. Material: blood, obtained from a patient treated with checkpoint blockade. This receptor was identified in a human donor with melanoma. This sequence uses TRBV7-2 and TRBJ2-5, with TRBD2 as a weak D call on 5 bases. The J call could be wrong; TRBJ2-7 is a better fit for the DNA end. The CDR3 region has the sequence CASSLALGVSYEQYF. In nucleotides, the sequence is TGTGCCAGCAGCTTAGCGCTCGGGGTCTCCTACGAGCAGTACTTC.